Given below is one TCR beta chain in context. The sample belongs to a study of T cell changes during pregnancy in multiple sclerosis. Some clones are missing from TCRdb's copy, which holds only in-frame ones; the method was immunoSEQ multiplex PCR. The profile covers roughly 43,000 clones, with roughly nine tenths appearing a single time and over 1% taken by the ten largest. Trimming left V 0 bases short and J 2 bases short, with 20 bases between. From germline, CDR1 is SGHDT and CDR2 YYEEEE. The CDR3 is made up of 18 amino acids. The sequence was collected from a female donor with multiple sclerosis, enrolled in a pregnancy study. The genes are TRBV5-6 and TRBJ1-2; D may be TRBD1 (6 bases). Material: CD4+ T cells from peripheral blood mononuclear cells, obtained after pregnancy. This CDR3 reads CASSLVQGWPSRNYGYTF. The DNA of the CDR3 is TGTGCCAGCAGCTTGGTTCAGGGGTGGCCGTCTCGAAACTATGGCTACACCTTC.